What follows are 8 T cell receptor beta chains derived from one specimen sequenced in a study of T cells after yellow fever vaccination. Each CDR3 protein is one row after TCRdb ran MiXCR on the 5' RACE reads. The table records under 600,000 distinct CDR3 sequences, 21% of them present only once. This specimen was PBMCs, taken roughly 20 days after the first yellow fever vaccination. The receptors come from a man between 18 and 29 years old who received the YFV17D yellow fever vaccine.

This clonotype showed up many times. The chain couples TRBV29-1 to TRBJ1-1; 8 positions agree with TRBD1. V shed 6 bases, J shed 0 bases, and the junction held 6 bases outside the gene matches. Per germline, CDR1 SQVTM and CDR2 ANQGSEA. The CDR3 loop spans 14 amino acids. CDR3 loop: CSVWTGWMNTEAFF. The CDR3 nucleotides are TGCAGCGTCTGGACAGGGTGGATGAACACTGAAGCTTTCTTT.

CDR3 sequence reads: CASSVTQNTEAFF. The CDR3 coding sequence is TGTGCCAGCAGCGTCACACAGAACACTGAAGCTTTCTTT. The rearrangement links TRBV9 to TRBJ1-1; the D is unclear. Germline V gene sequence: CDR1 SGDLS, CDR2 YYNGEE. Trimming removed 2 bases from V and 1 base from J, with 6 bases in between. CDR3 length equals 13 residues.

This clonotype was seen only a few times. The chain is built from TRBV20-1 and TRBJ2-5; a possible D gene is TRBD2 (6 bases). Between the trimmed V and J ends, which lost 6 bases and 5 bases, there was a span of 13 bases. Germline loops: CDR1 DFQATT, CDR2 SNEGSKA (reference sequence). The CDR3 extends over 12 amino acids. CDR3 protein: CSAPRGWETQYF. CDR3 nucleotide sequence: TGCAGTGCCCCTCGGGGGTGGGAGACCCAGTACTTC.

The genes are TRBV29-1 and TRBJ2-5; possibly TRBD2 for D (5 bases). Germline V gene data show CDR1 as SQVTM and CDR2 as ANQGSEA. CDR3 length equals 13 residues. Trimming removed 4 bases from V and 5 bases from J, with 14 bases in between. The CDR3 DNA follows: TGCAGCGTTGCGGGAAACCGCAAGGAGACCCAGTACTTC. Translating gives CSVAGNRKETQYF.

The table lists this clonotype with a few counts. The chain has TRBV13 and TRBJ2-5, with D perhaps matching TRBD2 (7 bases). CDR3 length: 14 residues. The V gene's germline CDR1 is PRHDT and CDR2 FYEKMQ (reference sequence). V lost 6 bases to trimming and J lost 5 bases, with 16 bases between them. In nucleotides, the CDR3 is TGTGCCAGCAGGGTCACAGGGAGGGAGGAGACCCAGTACTTC. It codes for CASRVTGREETQYF.

The CDR3 loop reads CAISTRETGTDTQYF. The CDR3 DNA follows: TGTGCCATCAGCACCCGAGAGACAGGGACAGATACGCAGTATTTT. The rearrangement links TRBV10-3 to TRBJ2-3; 7 nucleotides agree with TRBD1. Losses at the gene ends were 6 bases for V and 3 bases for J; bases not matched to a gene: 9. The CDR3 contains 15 residues. The germline CDR1 and CDR2 sequences are ENHRY and SYGVKD.

The rearrangement joins TRBV2 to TRBJ2-1; 9 bases fit TRBD1. From germline, CDR1 is SNHLY and CDR2 FYNNEI. The CDR3 is 15 residues long. J lost 3 bases, V lost 2 bases, and 2 bases had no gene match. The CDR3 region is CASSELGQGYNEQFF. CDR3 nucleotide sequence: TGTGCCAGCAGTGAATTGGGACAGGGCTACAATGAGCAGTTCTTC.

This clonotype has only a few counts. This chain joins TRBV11-2 and TRBJ2-1, with TRBD2 as a possible D gene (6 bases). The CDR3 is made up of 14 amino acids. Germline CDR1 is SGHAT and CDR2 is FQNNGV. Trimming removed 5 bases from V and 2 bases from J, with 10 bases in between. The CDR3 region is CASSLQRAYNEQFF. The CDR3 DNA is TGTGCCAGCAGCCTACAGCGGGCCTACAATGAGCAGTTCTTC.